What follows is one TCR beta chain and its context. Its antigen remains unknown. The data derive from a study of OX40 agonist ivuxolimab in advanced cancers. Study findings and constraints: CD8+ T cells showed, on average, more clonal expansion than CD4+ cells. There was clonal expansion of CD4+ and CD8+ blood T cells by week 6 at 0.1 to 3.0 mg/kg. In a subset of nonresponders, normalized T-cell clonal expansion was also low.

Patients who had autoimmune disease history or got systemic immunosuppression were left out. The assay was immunoSEQ multiplex PCR, and TCRdb's table has in-frame clones only and misses some. The sample lists 60,000 to 70,000 clones, just over 85% seen once, with roughly 1.2% in the top ten. Source: CD4+ or CD8+ T cells sorted from blood, taken in a trial of the OX40 agonist ivuxolimab. This TCR derives from an adult with an advanced solid tumor such as melanoma, head and neck, liver or kidney cancer.

CDR3 loop: CASSQDTTGLAGLQETQYF. In DNA, the CDR3 is TGTGCCAGCAGCCAGGATACGACGGGACTAGCGGGACTCCAAGAGACCCAGTACTTC. The genes are TRBV14 and TRBJ2-5; 13 bases map to TRBD2. The V segment lost 3 bases and the J segment 1 base; nucleotides outside the gene matches: 11. CDR3 length: 19 amino acids. CDR1 and CDR2 (germline): SGHDN, FVKESK.